Sequencing of this TCR beta chain was carried out in a study of regulatory T cells in long-lasting Graves disease. Study-level information: Those Graves' patients who were newly diagnosed had been on antithyroid drugs under 3 months.

The study, taken as a whole, reports: Sample size, which was small, may have reduced accuracy.

Arm-PCR with iRepertoire HTBI primers amplified the CDR3 regions for these TCR beta libraries. MiXCR, run by TCRdb on the multiplex PCR reads, gives a single entry per CDR3 protein. This table has 350,000 to 450,000 distinct CDR3 sequences, around 11% appearing once. Worth noting for this clonotype: Its antigen is not known.

As to time point: newly diagnosed GD, antithyroid drugs for less than 3 months. RNA isolated from PBMCs was used to make the TCR library. V dropped 3 bases and J dropped 6 bases, with 5 bases sitting between them. The CDR3 has 12 residues. The germline V gene encodes CDR1 MNHEY and CDR2 SVGAGI. This sample was also put to use in a study of T cells in Graves' hyperthyroidism and ophthalmopathy. That paper notes: Absent ophthalmopathy progression within 18 months defined stable Graves' hyperthyroidism. Ophthalmopathy was separated from stable hyperthyroidism by a 13 V-J model.

The chain couples TRBV6-5 to TRBJ2-2; no reliable D call. The receptor was derived from a woman in her late teens or twenties with Graves disease. Sequenced here: peripheral blood mononuclear cells (PBMCs), sampled at new diagnosis, from a patient treated with antithyroid drugs. The chain's CDR3 is CASSYGAGELFF. CDR3 DNA sequence: TGTGCCAGCAGTTATGGGGCCGGGGAGCTGTTTTTT.